This TCR beta chain originates from a study of STAT3 mutations in large granular lymphocyte leukemia (dated by TCRdb to about 2019). General notes on the study: Roughly half of the T-LGLL patients who were sequenced longitudinally carried canonical activating STAT3 mutations. Over half of the T-LGLL patients were given one or more immunosuppressive therapy regimens, and 30% to 45% of those treated had a hematologic response. Serial deep sequencing of TCRbeta CDR3 and STAT3 was performed in patients with T-cell large granular lymphocyte leukemia to reconstruct clonal hierarchy and dynamics. From an initial cohort of 200 to 250 LGL patients, about 17 representative T-LGLL cases were picked for longitudinal TCRbeta and STAT3 sequencing. As controls within the study, a couple of patients with natural killer LGL leukemia were also sequenced longitudinally. For each patient, sequencing was performed at an average of approximately 4 time points, with a range of 2 to 8 samplings. Overall study outcomes, separate from this receptor: Every T-LGLL patient showed at least one immunodominant TCRbeta clonotype, and about half showed multiple immunodominant subclonotypes. Variable intervals between samplings and differing treatment regimens complicated linking therapy response to changes in TCR clonal burden. Because no samples were available when a clone first appeared, clonal expansion had to be inferred from samplings taken at other points. Persisting codominant clonotypes in some patients meant a small but highly pathogenic clone may have been missed. The burden of the dominant TCR clone was higher than the STAT3 mutant burden in several patients, which suggests that the STAT3 mutation arose secondarily inside a clone that had already expanded. TCR clonotype switching after therapy was observed in about 30% of the 18 patients, and all newly emerging clones were found to be STAT3 wild type.

Worth noting for this clone: What this receptor recognizes is not known. Within one base of it there is no much larger clone, and no base qualities were kept.

DNA was extracted from blood mononuclear cells, with the same DNA used for both TCR and STAT3 sequencing. An Illumina MiSeq was used to sequence the TCRbeta libraries, yielding an average of approximately 43,000 productive templates per sample. Multiplex PCR amplification was used to generate TCRbeta CDR3 libraries with the immunoSEQ assay. The published analysis was carried out like this. Repertoire diversity was calculated as previously defined, with values near 0 taken to indicate extremely monoclonal samples. Drawn from immuneACCESS, this table holds only the in-frame rearrangements with V and J called that TCRdb kept. Clones are partly lost; checked studies trace under half to an unresolved V gene and leave the rest unexplained. The V and J calls and clone size are taken from that table; D and trimming were inferred from the DNA. This sample has more than 9,500 clones in its table, and roughly 76% of those were observed once. The ten largest make up 47% of the sample.

The germline V gene gives CDR1 as MDHEN and CDR2 as SYDVKM. The CDR3 contains 13 residues, cysteine and phenylalanine counted. Only the CDR3 part of the read is kept: 39 bases, read in frame from the first base. V is cut back by 6 bases and J by 3 bases, with 4 bases in the junction unmatched. The V and J genes are TRBV28 and TRBJ2-7, and 8 junctional nucleotides match TRBD2. The TCR comes from a man in his 60s with T-cell large granular lymphocyte leukemia. Some clones in this sample may be carry-over from other donors' samples. The age is the age at diagnosis. Sequenced sample: peripheral blood mononuclear cells. The DNA sequence is TGTGCCAGCAGGACTAGCGTAGGCTACGAGCAGTACTTC. This gives the protein CASRTSVGYEQYF.